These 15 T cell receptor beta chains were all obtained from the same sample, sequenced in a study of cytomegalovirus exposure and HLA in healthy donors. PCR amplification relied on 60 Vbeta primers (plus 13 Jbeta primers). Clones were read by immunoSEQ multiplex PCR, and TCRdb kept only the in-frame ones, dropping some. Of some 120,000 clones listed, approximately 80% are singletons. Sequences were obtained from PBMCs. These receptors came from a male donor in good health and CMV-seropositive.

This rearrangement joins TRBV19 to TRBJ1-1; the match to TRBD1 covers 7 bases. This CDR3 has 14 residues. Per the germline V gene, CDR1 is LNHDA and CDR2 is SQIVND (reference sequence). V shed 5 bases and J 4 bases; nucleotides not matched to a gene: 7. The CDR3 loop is CASSEGAGGTEAFF. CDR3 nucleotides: TGTGCCAGTAGTGAGGGGGCAGGGGGCACTGAAGCTTTCTTT.

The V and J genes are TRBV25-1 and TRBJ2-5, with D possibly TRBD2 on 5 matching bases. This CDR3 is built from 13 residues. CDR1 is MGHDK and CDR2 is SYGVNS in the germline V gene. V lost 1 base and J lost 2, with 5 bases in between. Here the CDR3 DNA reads TGTGCCAGCAGTGAATCGGGGCAAGAGACCCAGTACTTC. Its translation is CASSESGQETQYF. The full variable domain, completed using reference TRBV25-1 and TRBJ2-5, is EADIYQTPRYLVIGTGKKITLECSQTMGHDKMYWYQQDPGMELHLIHYSYGVNSTEKGDLSSESTVSRIRTEHFPLTLESARPSHTSQYLCASSESGQETQYFGPGTRLLVL.

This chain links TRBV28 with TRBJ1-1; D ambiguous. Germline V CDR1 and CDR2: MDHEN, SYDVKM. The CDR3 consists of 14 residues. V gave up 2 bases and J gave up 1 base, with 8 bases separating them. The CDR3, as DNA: TGTGCCAGCAGTTTACCGGCAGGGAACACTGAAGCTTTCTTT. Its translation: CASSLPAGNTEAFF. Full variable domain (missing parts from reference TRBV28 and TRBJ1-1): DVKVTQSSRYLVKRTGEKVFLECVQDMDHENMFWYRQDPGLGLRLIYFSYDVKMKEKGDIPEGYSVSREKKERFSLILESASTNQTSMYLCASSLPAGNTEAFFGQGTRLTVV.

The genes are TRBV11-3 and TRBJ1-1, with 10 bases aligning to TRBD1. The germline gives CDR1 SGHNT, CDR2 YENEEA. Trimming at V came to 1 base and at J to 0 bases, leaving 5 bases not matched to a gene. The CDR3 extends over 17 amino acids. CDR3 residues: CASSLGGTGALNTEAFF. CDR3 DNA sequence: TGTGCCAGCAGCTTAGGTGGGACAGGGGCTCTGAACACTGAAGCTTTCTTT.

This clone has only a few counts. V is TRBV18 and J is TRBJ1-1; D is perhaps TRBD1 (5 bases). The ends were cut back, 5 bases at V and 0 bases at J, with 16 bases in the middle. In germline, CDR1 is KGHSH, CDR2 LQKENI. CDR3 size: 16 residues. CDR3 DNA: TGTGCCAGCTCAAGAATAAGGTCAGGGATGAACACTGAAGCTTTCTTT. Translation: CASSRIRSGMNTEAFF.

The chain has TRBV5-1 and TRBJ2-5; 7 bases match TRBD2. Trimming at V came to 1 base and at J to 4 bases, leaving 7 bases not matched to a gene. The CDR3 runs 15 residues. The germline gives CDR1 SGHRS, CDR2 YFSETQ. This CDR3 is CASSLSFWTRETQYF. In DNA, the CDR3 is TGCGCCAGCAGCTTGAGCTTTTGGACTAGAGAGACCCAGTACTTC. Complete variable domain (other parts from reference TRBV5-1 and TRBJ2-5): KAGVTQTPRYLIKTRGQQVTLSCSPISGHRSVSWYQQTPGQGLQFLFEYFSETQRNKGNFPGRFSGRQFSNSRSEMNVSTLELGDSALYLCASSLSFWTRETQYFGPGTRLLVL.

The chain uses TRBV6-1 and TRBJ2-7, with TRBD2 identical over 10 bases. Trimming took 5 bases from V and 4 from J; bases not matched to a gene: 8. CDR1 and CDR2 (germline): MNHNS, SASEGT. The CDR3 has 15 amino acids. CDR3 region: CASSSLGLASYEQYF. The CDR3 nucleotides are TGTGCCAGCAGTAGTTTGGGACTAGCGTCTTACGAGCAGTACTTC.

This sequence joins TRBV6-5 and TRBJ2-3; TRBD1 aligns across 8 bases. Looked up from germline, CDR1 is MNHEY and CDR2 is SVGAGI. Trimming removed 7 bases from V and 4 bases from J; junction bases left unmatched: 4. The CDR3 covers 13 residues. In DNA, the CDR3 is TGTGCCAGCAACAGGGGGATTTCAGATACGCAGTATTTT. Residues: CASNRGISDTQYF.

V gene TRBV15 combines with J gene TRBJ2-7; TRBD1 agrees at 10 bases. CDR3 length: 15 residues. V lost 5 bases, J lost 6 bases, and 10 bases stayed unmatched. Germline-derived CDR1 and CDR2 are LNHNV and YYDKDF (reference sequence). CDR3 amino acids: CATSRGTGAAGEQYF. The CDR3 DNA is TGTGCCACCAGCCGAGGGACAGGGGCGGCGGGCGAGCAGTACTTC.

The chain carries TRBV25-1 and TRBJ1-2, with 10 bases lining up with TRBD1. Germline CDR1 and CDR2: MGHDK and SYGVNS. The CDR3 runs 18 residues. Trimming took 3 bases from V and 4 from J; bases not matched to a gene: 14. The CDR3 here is CASSDPAGTGEEGYGYTF. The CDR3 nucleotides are TGTGCCAGCAGTGACCCCGCCGGGACAGGGGAGGAGGGCTATGGCTACACCTTC.

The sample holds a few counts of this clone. CDR3 protein: CASSLGTGNTDTQYF. CDR3 nucleotides: TGCGCCAGCAGCTTGGGGACAGGGAATACAGATACGCAGTATTTT. The rearrangement uses TRBV5-1 and TRBJ2-3, with 8 bases matching TRBD1. Germline V gene lookup returns CDR1 SGHRS and CDR2 YFSETQ. The CDR3 is made up of 15 amino acids. V lost 0 bases to trimming and J lost 3 bases; unmatched junction nucleotides: 3.

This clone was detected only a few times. DNA for the CDR3: TGTGCCAGCAGCCAAGATGGGAGGGGCGGGAGGGCCCAAGCTGGGGCCAACGTCCTGACTTTC. Its protein product is CASSQDGRGGRAQAGANVLTF. This chain links TRBV4-2 with TRBJ2-6; TRBD2 aligns across 9 bases. Germline V gene sequence: CDR1 LGHNA, CDR2 YNFKEQ. Trimming took 0 bases from V and 2 from J; bases not matched to a gene: 14. The CDR3 consists of 21 residues.

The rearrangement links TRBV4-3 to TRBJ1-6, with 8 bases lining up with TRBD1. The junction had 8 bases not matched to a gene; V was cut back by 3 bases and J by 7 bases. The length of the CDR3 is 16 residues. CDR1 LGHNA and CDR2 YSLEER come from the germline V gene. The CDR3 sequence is CASSQRTGTRNSPLHF. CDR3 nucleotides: TGCGCCAGCAGCCAGCGGACAGGGACACGGAATTCACCCCTCCACTTT.

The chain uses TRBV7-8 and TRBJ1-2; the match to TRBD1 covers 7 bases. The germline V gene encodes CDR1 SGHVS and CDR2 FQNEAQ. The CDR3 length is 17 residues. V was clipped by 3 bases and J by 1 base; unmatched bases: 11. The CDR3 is CASSFTVHRGSNYGYTF. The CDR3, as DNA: TGTGCCAGCAGCTTCACCGTACACAGGGGAAGTAACTATGGCTACACCTTC.

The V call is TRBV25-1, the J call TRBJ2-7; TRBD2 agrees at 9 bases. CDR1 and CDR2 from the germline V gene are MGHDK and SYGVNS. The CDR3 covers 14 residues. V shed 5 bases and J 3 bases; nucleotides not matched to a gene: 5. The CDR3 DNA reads TGTGCCAGCAGTTCTAGCGGGATCCGCTACGAGCAGTACTTC. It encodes CASSSSGIRYEQYF.